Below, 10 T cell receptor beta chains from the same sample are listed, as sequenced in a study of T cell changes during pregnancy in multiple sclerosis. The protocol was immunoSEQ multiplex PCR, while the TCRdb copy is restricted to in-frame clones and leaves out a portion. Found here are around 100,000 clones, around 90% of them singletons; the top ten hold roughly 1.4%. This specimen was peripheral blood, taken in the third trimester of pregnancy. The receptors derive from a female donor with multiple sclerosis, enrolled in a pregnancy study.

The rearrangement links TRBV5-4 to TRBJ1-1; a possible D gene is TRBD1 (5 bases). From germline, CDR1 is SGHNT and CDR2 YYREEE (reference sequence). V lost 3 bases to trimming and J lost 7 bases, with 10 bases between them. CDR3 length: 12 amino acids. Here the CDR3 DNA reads TGTGCCAGCAGCTCCCCCGGGGGTGAAGCTTTCTTT. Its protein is CASSSPGGEAFF.

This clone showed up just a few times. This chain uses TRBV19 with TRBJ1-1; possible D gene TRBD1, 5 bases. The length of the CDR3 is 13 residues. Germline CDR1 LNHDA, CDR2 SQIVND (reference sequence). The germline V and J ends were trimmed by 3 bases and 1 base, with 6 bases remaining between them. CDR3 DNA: TGTGCCAGTAGTATCACAGGGAACACTGAAGCTTTCTTT. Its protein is CASSITGNTEAFF.

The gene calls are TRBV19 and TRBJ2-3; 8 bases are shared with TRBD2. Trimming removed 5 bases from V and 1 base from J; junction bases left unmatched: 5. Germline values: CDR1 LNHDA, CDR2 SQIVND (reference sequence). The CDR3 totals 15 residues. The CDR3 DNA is TGTGCCAGTAGTCTAGGGCGGGAGGGCACAGATACGCAGTATTTT. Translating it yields CASSLGREGTDTQYF.

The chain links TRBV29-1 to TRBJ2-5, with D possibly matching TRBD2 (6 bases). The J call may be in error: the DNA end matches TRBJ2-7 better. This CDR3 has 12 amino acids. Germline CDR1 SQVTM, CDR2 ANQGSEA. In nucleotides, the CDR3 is TGCAGCGTTGACTTGGACTACGGCGAGCAGTACTTC. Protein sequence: CSVDLDYGEQYF.

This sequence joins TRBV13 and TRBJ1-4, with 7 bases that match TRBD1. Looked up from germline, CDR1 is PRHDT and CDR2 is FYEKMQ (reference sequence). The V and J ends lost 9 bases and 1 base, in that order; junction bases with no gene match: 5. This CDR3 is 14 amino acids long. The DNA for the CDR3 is TGTGCCAGTCGCCACAGGGGAACTAATGAAAAACTGTTTTTT. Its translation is CASRHRGTNEKLFF.

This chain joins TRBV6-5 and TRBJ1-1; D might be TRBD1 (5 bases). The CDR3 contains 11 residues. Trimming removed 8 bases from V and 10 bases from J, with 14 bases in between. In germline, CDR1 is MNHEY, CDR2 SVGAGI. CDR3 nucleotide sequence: TGTGCCAGCTGGCGGGCCGGGGGAGCTTTCTTT. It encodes CASWRAGGAFF.

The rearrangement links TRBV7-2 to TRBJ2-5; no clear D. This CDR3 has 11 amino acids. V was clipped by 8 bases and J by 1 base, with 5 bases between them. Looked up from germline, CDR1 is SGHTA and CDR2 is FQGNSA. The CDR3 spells CASGRQETQYF. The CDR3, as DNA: TGTGCCAGCGGGCGCCAAGAGACCCAGTACTTC.

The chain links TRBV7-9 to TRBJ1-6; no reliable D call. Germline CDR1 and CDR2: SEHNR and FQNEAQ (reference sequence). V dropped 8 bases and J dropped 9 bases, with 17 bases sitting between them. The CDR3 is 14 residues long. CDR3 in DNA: TGTGCCAGCGGTTTCCGCTCCCTTAGTTCACCCCTCCACTTT. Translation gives CASGFRSLSSPLHF.

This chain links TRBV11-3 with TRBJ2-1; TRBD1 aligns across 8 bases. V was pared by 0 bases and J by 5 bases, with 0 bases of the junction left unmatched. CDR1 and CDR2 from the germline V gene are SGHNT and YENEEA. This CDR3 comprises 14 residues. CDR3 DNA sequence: TGTGCCAGCAGCTTAGAGGGACAGGACAATGAGCAGTTCTTC. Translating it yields CASSLEGQDNEQFF.

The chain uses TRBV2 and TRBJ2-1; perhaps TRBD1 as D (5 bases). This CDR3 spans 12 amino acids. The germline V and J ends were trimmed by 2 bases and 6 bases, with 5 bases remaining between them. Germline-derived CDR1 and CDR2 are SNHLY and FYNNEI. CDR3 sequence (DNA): TGTGCCAGCAGTGAAAGGGGCAATGAGCAGTTCTTC. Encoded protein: CASSERGNEQFF.